This is a list of T cell receptor beta chains from one sample in a study of cytomegalovirus exposure and HLA in healthy donors. Assay used: immunoSEQ multiplex PCR; TCRdb lists only in-frame clones, some missing. The table has 130,000 or so clones, roughly 62% seen once. The sequenced sample was PBMCs. All receptors come from a male donor in good health and CMV-seronegative. The CDR3 runs from the conserved cysteine through the conserved F or W. Fields, in order: D gene, V gene, J gene, clone size, CDR3 DNA, CDR3 protein. D genes are given only for firm matches. Expanded clones get a size class; other rows say once, few or many, or leave the size out.

D: -; V: TRBV5-1; J: TRBJ1-2; size: -; DNA: TGCGCCAGCAGCCCCCGTCGGGGGGAAGGCTACACCTTC; CDR3: CASSPRRGEGYTF
D: TRBD1; V: TRBV28; J: TRBJ1-6; size: -; DNA: TGTGCCAGCAGCACTCCGGGACAGGGGGCAGGAGACAATTCACCCCTCCACTTT; CDR3: CASSTPGQGAGDNSPLHF
D: -; V: TRBV9; J: TRBJ1-1; size: -; DNA: TGTGCCAGCAGCGTTGGGGGCTTCGACACTGAAGCTTTCTTT; CDR3: CASSVGGFDTEAFF
D: TRBD2; V: TRBV2; J: TRBJ2-7; size: -; DNA: TGTGCCAGCCAAGTCGGGGGGGTCGAGCAGTACTTC; CDR3: CASQVGGVEQYF
D: -; V: TRBV6-5; J: TRBJ1-2; size: -; DNA: TGTGCCAGCAGTGGTCCAGGGGTGAGGTATGGCTACACCTTC; CDR3: CASSGPGVRYGYTF
D: TRBD1; V: TRBV7-2; J: TRBJ1-3; size: -; DNA: TGTGCCAGCAGCTTTGACAGGGCTGGAAACACCATATATTTT; CDR3: CASSFDRAGNTIYF
D: TRBD1; V: TRBV19; J: TRBJ2-1; size: -; DNA: TGTGCCAGTAGTACCTTCGGGACAGGGGTGTCAAATGAGCAGTTCTTC; CDR3: CASSTFGTGVSNEQFF
D: TRBD2; V: TRBV19; J: TRBJ2-1; size: -; DNA: TGTGCCAGTAGGGCCGGGGGGGGATACAATGAGCAGTTCTTC; CDR3: CASRAGGGYNEQFF
D: -; V: TRBV7-9; J: TRBJ1-1; size: -; DNA: TGTGCCAGCAGCGACTCCGTTTCGGTTCGAACTGAAGCTTTCTTT; CDR3: CASSDSVSVRTEAFF
D: -; V: TRBV6-5; J: TRBJ2-7; size: -; DNA: TGTGCCAGCAGTTACGGTCTGCTCGGCTACGAGCAGTACTTC; CDR3: CASSYGLLGYEQYF
D: -; V: TRBV27; J: TRBJ2-3; size: -; DNA: TGTGCCAGCAGTTCGGTCTTCGGGACTTACACAGATACGCAGTATTTT; CDR3: CASSSVFGTYTDTQYF
D: -; V: TRBV5-1; J: TRBJ2-2; size: -; DNA: TGCGCCAGCAGCTACCAACAGGGTTCCGGGGAGCTGTTTTTT; CDR3: CASSYQQGSGELFF
D: TRBD1; V: TRBV4-3; J: TRBJ2-7; size: -; DNA: TGCGCCAGCAGCCAGCACCGGACAGGGCCCACCGACGAGCAGTACTTC; CDR3: CASSQHRTGPTDEQYF
D: -; V: TRBV30; J: TRBJ2-5; size: -; DNA: TGTGCCTGGAGTACAGGGTCCGCAGGACAAGAGACCCAGTACTTC; CDR3: CAWSTGSAGQETQYF
D: TRBD1; V: TRBV12-5; J: TRBJ1-2; size: -; DNA: TGTGCTAGTGGTTTGGGACAGGGGGCGTATGGCTACCCCTTC; CDR3: CASGLGQGAYGYPF
D: TRBD2; V: TRBV2; J: TRBJ2-7; size: -; DNA: TGTGCCAGCAGTCTTAAGCGGGGGGCCGAGCAGTACTTC; CDR3: CASSLKRGAEQYF
D: TRBD1; V: TRBV18; J: TRBJ2-7; size: -; DNA: TGTGCCAGCTCATCCCGGGGCCAGGGGGCCTACGAGCAGTACTTC; CDR3: CASSSRGQGAYEQYF
D: -; V: TRBV28; J: TRBJ1-5; size: -; DNA: TGTGCCAGCAAACTCACAGGGAATCAGCCCCAGCATTTT; CDR3: CASKLTGNQPQHF
D: -; V: TRBV11-2; J: TRBJ1-1; size: -; DNA: TGTGCCAGCAGCTCCCGTGACACTGAAGCTTTCTTT; CDR3: CASSSRDTEAFF
D: TRBD1; V: TRBV6-6; J: TRBJ2-2; size: few; DNA: TGTGCCCTTACGGGACAGGGAGCCACCGGGGAGCTGTTTTTT; CDR3: CALTGQGATGELFF
D: -; V: TRBV7-2; J: TRBJ1-6; size: -; DNA: TGTGCCAGCAGCTTAGCGGCGTGGGGGGATTCACCCCTCCACTTT; CDR3: CASSLAAWGDSPLHF
D: -; V: TRBV2; J: TRBJ1-4; size: -; DNA: TGTGCCAGCACTCCTTTTACAGGAGTAACAGAAAAACTGTTTTTT; CDR3: CASTPFTGVTEKLFF
D: -; V: TRBV11-3; J: TRBJ1-1; size: -; DNA: TGTGCCAGCAGCTTAGTAGGGGCAAGTGAAGCTTTCTTT; CDR3: CASSLVGASEAFF
D: -; V: TRBV4-1; J: TRBJ2-1; size: -; DNA: TGCGCCAGCAGCGAGAAATATGAGCAGTTCTTC; CDR3: CASSEKYEQFF
D: TRBD2; V: TRBV5-1; J: TRBJ2-3; size: -; DNA: TGCGCCAGCAGCTCGCTAGGAGCGGGGGCCTCCACAGATACGCAGTATTTT; CDR3: CASSSLGAGASTDTQYF
D: TRBD1; V: TRBV14; J: TRBJ2-1; size: once; DNA: TGTGCCAGCAGCCAACGGGACAGGGACTACAATGAGCAGTTCTTC; CDR3: CASSQRDRDYNEQFF
D: -; V: TRBV4-3; J: TRBJ2-1; size: -; DNA: TGCGCCAGCAGCCAAGATCGGGGGAGTTACAATGAGCAGTTCTTC; CDR3: CASSQDRGSYNEQFF
D: TRBD1; V: TRBV6-5; J: TRBJ1-4; size: -; DNA: TGTGCCAGCAGTTACGACAGGGTCAGTGAAAAACTGTTTTTT; CDR3: CASSYDRVSEKLFF
D: -; V: TRBV6-1; J: TRBJ2-2; size: -; DNA: TGTGCCAGCACTGAGAGGCCTGGGGAGCTGTTTTTT; CDR3: CASTERPGELFF
D: TRBD1; V: TRBV5-1; J: TRBJ2-2; size: -; DNA: TGCGCCAGCAGCCCTGGACAGGGCTATGACCGGGAGCTGTTTTTT; CDR3: CASSPGQGYDRELFF
D: -; V: TRBV5-1; J: TRBJ2-6; size: once; DNA: TGCGCCAGCAGCCCATCCTCTGGGGCCAACGTCCTGACTTTC; CDR3: CASSPSSGANVLTF
D: TRBD1; V: TRBV11-2; J: TRBJ1-2; size: -; DNA: TGTGCCAGCAGCTTAGATAGGGACAGGGTCTACACCTTC; CDR3: CASSLDRDRVYTF
D: -; V: TRBV29-1; J: TRBJ2-3; size: -; DNA: TGCAGCGTTGAATCCTCCGGGAACACAGATACGCAGTATTTT; CDR3: CSVESSGNTDTQYF
D: TRBD1; V: TRBV7-6; J: TRBJ1-3; size: few; DNA: TGTGCCAGCAGCTCAACACAGGGGACTGGAAACACCATATATTTT; CDR3: CASSSTQGTGNTIYF
D: TRBD1; V: TRBV18; J: TRBJ2-7; size: -; DNA: TGTGCCAGCTCACCACAGGGGGCCAACGAGCAGTACTTC; CDR3: CASSPQGANEQYF
D: TRBD2; V: TRBV7-9; J: TRBJ2-7; size: -; DNA: TGTGCCAGCAGCCCCCTCCGGGGGGGAACGATCGAGCAGTACTTC; CDR3: CASSPLRGGTIEQYF
D: -; V: TRBV6-6; J: TRBJ2-7; size: -; DNA: TGTGCCAGCACCCGAACGAAGGGGATGTCCTACGAGCAGTACTTC; CDR3: CASTRTKGMSYEQYF
D: TRBD2; V: TRBV6-1; J: TRBJ2-3; size: -; DNA: TGTGCCAGCAGTGAAGCGGCTAGCGGGGTGCTAAGGACGCAGTATTTT; CDR3: CASSEAASGVLRTQYF
D: -; V: TRBV27; J: TRBJ2-7; size: -; DNA: TGTGCCAGCAGTTTATCGCGGGACGGCTACGAGCAGTACTTC; CDR3: CASSLSRDGYEQYF
D: TRBD1; V: TRBV7-2; J: TRBJ1-1; size: -; DNA: TGTGCCAGCAGCTTAGATACCCAGGGGGCGAGGGTTGGTGATAGGGAAGCTTTCTTT; CDR3: CASSLDTQGARVGDREAFF